This is a list of T cell receptor beta chains from one sample in a study of shared T cell receptors in the human thymus. Sequencing was performed with immunoSEQ multiplex PCR; in TCRdb, only in-frame clones are kept and a portion is missing. The sample includes hundreds of thousands of clones, around three quarters seen only once; the top ten take roughly 0.013%. This sample was also put to use in a study of human thymus T cells.

Sequenced material: thymocytes. The source is a boy younger than two with a congenital heart defect. CDR3s include the opening cysteine and the closing phenylalanine or tryptophan. D genes are given only for firm matches. Some rows have no size entry. The others give once, few or many, or a class for an expanded clone.

j_call | clone_size | d_call | v_call | cdr3_aa | cdr3_nt
TRBJ1-1 | . | . | TRBV12-5 | CASGLGTSEAFF | TGTGCTAGTGGTTTGGGGACTTCTGAAGCTTTCTTT
TRBJ2-7 | . | . | TRBV27 | CASSLSEFGGQRDEQYF | TGTGCCAGCAGTTTATCAGAATTCGGGGGACAGAGGGACGAGCAGTACTTC
TRBJ2-3 | . | TRBD2 | TRBV5-1 | CASSLVGGRADTQYF | TGCGCCAGCAGCTTGGTAGGCGGGAGGGCAGATACGCAGTATTTT
TRBJ2-4 | . | . | TRBV28 | CASSPSPAENIQYF | TGTGCCAGCAGTCCCTCCCCGGCGGAAAACATTCAGTACTTC
TRBJ2-1 | . | TRBD2 | TRBV4-3 | CASSQDRSQRDYNEQFF | TGCGCCAGCAGCCAAGATAGGAGCCAGCGGGACTACAATGAGCAGTTCTTC
TRBJ2-1 | . | . | TRBV4-3 | CASSQGVGEQFF | TGCGCCAGCAGCCAAGGGGTCGGGGAGCAGTTCTTC
TRBJ1-3 | . | . | TRBV4-1 | CASSQPDTGNTIYF | TGCGCCAGCAGCCAACCAGACACGGGGAACACCATATATTTT
TRBJ2-5 | . | . | TRBV4-3 | CASSRGEEIRQETQYF | TGCGCCAGCAGCCGGGGCGAGGAAATAAGGCAAGAGACCCAGTACTTC
TRBJ2-5 | . | TRBD1 | TRBV28 | CASTTGQGGETQYF | TGTGCCAGCACTACTGGACAGGGGGGGGAGACCCAGTACTTC
TRBJ2-1 | . | . | TRBV11-3 | CASSLGVSGSSYNEQFF | TGTGCCAGCAGCTTAGGGGTCAGCGGTAGCTCCTACAATGAGCAGTTCTTC
TRBJ1-2 | . | TRBD1 | TRBV2 | CASSEGVQGAGGYTF | TGTGCCAGCAGTGAGGGGGTCCAGGGGGCTGGAGGCTACACCTTC
TRBJ1-4 | . | . | TRBV27 | CASSLEARGKEGEKLFF | TGTGCCAGCAGTTTGGAGGCTAGGGGGAAGGAAGGTGAAAAACTGTTTTTT
TRBJ2-7 | . | . | TRBV28 | CASSFRRDTSSYEQYF | TGTGCCAGCAGTTTTCGACGGGACACAAGCTCCTACGAGCAGTACTTC
TRBJ1-3 | few | TRBD1 | TRBV4-3 | CASSQDRTRDRRNTIYF | TGCGCCAGCAGCCAAGATAGGACCCGGGACAGAAGAAACACCATATATTTT